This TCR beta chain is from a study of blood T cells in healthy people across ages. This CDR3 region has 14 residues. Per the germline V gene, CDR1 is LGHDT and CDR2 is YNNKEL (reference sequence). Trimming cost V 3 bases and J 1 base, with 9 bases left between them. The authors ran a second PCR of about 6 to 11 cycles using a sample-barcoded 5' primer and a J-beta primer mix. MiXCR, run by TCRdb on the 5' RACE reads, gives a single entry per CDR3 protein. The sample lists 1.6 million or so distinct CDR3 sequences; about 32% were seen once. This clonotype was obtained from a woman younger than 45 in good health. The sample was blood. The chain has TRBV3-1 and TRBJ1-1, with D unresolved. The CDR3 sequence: CASSQGRWNTEAFF. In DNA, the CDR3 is TGTGCCAGCAGCCAGGGCAGATGGAACACTGAAGCTTTCTTT. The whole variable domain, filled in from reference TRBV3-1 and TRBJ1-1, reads DTAVSQTPKYLVTQMGNDKSIKCEQNLGHDTMYWYKQDSKKFLKIMFSYNNKELIINETVPNRFSPKSPDKAHLNLHINSLELGDSAVYFCASSQGRWNTEAFFGQGTRLTVV.